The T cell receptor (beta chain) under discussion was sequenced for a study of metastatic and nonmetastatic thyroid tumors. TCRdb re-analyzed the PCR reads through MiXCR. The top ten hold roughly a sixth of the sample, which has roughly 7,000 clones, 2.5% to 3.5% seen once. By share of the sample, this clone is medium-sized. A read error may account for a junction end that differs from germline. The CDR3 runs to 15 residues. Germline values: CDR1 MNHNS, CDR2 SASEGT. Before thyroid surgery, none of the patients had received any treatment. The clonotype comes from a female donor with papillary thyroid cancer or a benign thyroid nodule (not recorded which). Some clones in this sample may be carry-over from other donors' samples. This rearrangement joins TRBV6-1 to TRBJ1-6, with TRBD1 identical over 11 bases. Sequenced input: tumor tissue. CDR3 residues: CASREAGQGVAPLHF. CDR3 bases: TGTGCCAGCAGAGAAGCGGGACAGGGGGTTGCACCCCTCCACTTT.